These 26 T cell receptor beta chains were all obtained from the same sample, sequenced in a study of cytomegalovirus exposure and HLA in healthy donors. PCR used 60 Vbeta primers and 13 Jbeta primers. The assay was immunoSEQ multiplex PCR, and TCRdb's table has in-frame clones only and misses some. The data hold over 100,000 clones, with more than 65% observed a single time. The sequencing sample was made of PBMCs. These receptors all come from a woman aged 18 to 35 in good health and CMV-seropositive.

The CDR3 loop reads CASSLLGGMETQYF. The CDR3 DNA follows: TGTGCCAGCAGCTTACTAGGAGGGATGGAGACCCAGTACTTC. This chain joins TRBV7-9 and TRBJ2-5, with D possibly matching TRBD2 (6 bases). The CDR3 is 14 residues long. The germline gives CDR1 SEHNR, CDR2 FQNEAQ (reference sequence). V lost 2 bases, J lost 5 bases, and 12 bases lay in between.

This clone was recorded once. CDR3: CAWRHWGRTGGLSTDSPLHF. CDR3 in DNA: TGTGCCTGGAGACACTGGGGGCGGACAGGGGGCCTCTCTACCGATTCACCCCTCCACTTT. The chain links TRBV30 to TRBJ1-6; 11 nucleotides line up with TRBD1. In germline, CDR1 is GTSNPN, CDR2 SVGIG (reference sequence). Unmatched junction bases numbered 21, after V lost 3 bases and J lost 8 bases. This CDR3 has 20 residues.

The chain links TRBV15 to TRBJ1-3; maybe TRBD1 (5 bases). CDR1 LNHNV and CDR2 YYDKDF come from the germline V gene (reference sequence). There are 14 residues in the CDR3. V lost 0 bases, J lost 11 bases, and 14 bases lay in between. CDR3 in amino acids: CATSRDRGDGAIYF. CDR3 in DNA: TGTGCCACCAGCAGAGATCGGGGGGATGGCGCCATATATTTT.

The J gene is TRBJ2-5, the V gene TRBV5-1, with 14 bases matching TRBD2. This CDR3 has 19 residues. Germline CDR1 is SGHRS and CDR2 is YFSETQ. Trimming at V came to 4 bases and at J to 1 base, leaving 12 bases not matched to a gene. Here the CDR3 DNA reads TGCGCCAGCAGCCCCGAGGGGACTAGCGGGGGCATATTCCAAGAGACCCAGTACTTC. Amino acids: CASSPEGTSGGIFQETQYF. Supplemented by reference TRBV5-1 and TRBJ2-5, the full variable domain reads KAGVTQTPRYLIKTRGQQVTLSCSPISGHRSVSWYQQTPGQGLQFLFEYFSETQRNKGNFPGRFSGRQFSNSRSEMNVSTLELGDSALYLCASSPEGTSGGIFQETQYFGPGTRLLVL.

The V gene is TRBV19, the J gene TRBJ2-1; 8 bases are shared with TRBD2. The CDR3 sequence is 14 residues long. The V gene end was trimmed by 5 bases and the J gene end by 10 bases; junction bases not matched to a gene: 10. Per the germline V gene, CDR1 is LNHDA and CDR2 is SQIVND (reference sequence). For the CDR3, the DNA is TGTGCCAGTAGTCCGGGCGGGGGGCCAGGGGAGCAGTTCTTC. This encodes CASSPGGGPGEQFF.

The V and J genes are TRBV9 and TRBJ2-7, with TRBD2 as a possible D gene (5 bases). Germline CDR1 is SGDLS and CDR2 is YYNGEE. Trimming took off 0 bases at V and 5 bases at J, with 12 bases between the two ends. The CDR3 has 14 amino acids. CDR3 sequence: CASSVAPTGDEQYF. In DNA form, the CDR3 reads TGTGCCAGCAGCGTAGCCCCGACCGGGGACGAGCAGTACTTC. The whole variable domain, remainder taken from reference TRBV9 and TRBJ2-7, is DSGVTQTPKHLITATGQRVTLRCSPRSGDLSVYWYQQSLDQGLQFLIQYYNGEERAKGNILERFSAQQFPDLHSELNLSSLELGDSALYFCASSVAPTGDEQYFGPGTRLTVT.

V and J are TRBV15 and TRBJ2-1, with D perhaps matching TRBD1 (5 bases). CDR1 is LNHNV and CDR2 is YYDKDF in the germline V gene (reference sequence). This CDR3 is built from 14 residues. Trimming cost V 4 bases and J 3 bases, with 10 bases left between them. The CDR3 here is CATSTLDSYNEQFF. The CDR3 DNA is TGTGCCACCAGCACGCTAGACAGCTACAATGAGCAGTTCTTC.

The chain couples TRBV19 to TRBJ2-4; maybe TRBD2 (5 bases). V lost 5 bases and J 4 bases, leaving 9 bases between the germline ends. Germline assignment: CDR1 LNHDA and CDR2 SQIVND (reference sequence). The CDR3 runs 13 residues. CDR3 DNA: TGTGCCAGTAGTCCTAGCCTGAAAAACATTCAGTACTTC. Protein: CASSPSLKNIQYF.

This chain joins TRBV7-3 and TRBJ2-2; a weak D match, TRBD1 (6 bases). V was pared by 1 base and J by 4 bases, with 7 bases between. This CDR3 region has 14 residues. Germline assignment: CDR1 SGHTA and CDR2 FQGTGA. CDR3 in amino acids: CASSLMGATGELFF. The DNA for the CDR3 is TGTGCCAGCAGCTTAATGGGGGCCACCGGGGAGCTGTTTTTT.

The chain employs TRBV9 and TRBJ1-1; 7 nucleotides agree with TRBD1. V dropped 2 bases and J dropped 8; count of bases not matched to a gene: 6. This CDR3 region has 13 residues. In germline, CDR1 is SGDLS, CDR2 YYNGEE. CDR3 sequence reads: CASSVGTETEAFF. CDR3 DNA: TGTGCCAGCAGCGTCGGGACAGAGACGGAAGCTTTCTTT.

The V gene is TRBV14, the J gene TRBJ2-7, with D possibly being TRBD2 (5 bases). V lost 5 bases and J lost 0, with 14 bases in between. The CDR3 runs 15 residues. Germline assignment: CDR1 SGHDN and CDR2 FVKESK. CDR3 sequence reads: CASSKAGGGSYEQYF. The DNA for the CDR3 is TGTGCCAGCAGCAAGGCAGGAGGCGGCTCCTACGAGCAGTACTTC.

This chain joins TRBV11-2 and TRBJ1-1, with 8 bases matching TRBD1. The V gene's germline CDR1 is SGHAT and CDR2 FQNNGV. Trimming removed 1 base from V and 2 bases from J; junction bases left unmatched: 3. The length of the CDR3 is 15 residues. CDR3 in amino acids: CASSLVQGGNTEAFF. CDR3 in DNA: TGTGCCAGCAGCTTAGTACAGGGGGGAAACACTGAAGCTTTCTTT.

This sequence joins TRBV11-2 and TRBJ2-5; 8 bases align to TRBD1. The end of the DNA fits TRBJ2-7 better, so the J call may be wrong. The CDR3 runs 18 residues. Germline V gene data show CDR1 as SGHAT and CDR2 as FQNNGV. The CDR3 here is CASSPRGLLSSESYEQYF. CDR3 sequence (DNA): TGTGCCAGCAGCCCCAGGGGGCTGCTATCGTCCGAAAGCTACGAGCAGTACTTC.

The CDR3 region has the DNA TGTGCCAGCACATATACCAGGACAGGGGGCGCCAACAATGAGCAGTTCTTC. Protein: CASTYTRTGGANNEQFF. The V gene is TRBV2, the J gene TRBJ2-1; 11 bases align to TRBD1. With 7 bases clipped from V and 5 bases from J, the junction kept 13 bases outside the gene matches. The CDR3 is 17 amino acids. From germline, CDR1 is SNHLY and CDR2 FYNNEI.

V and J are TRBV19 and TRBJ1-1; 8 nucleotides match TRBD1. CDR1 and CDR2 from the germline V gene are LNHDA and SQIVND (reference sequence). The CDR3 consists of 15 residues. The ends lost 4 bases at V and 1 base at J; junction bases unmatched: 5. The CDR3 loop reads CASSNQGAPNTEAFF. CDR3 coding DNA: TGTGCCAGTAGTAACCAGGGGGCCCCGAACACTGAAGCTTTCTTT.

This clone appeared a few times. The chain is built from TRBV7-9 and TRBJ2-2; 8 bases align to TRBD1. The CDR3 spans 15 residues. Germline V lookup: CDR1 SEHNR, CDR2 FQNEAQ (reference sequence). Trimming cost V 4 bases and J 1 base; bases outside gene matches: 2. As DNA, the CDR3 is TGTGCCAGCAGCTGGACAGGGAAGAACACCGGGGAGCTGTTTTTT. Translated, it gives CASSWTGKNTGELFF.

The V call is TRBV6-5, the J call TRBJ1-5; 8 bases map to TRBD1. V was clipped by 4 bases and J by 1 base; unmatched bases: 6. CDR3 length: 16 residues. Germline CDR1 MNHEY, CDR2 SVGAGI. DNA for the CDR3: TGTGCCAGCAGTTCACTGGACAGGGAAAGCAATCAGCCCCAGCATTTT. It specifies CASSSLDRESNQPQHF.

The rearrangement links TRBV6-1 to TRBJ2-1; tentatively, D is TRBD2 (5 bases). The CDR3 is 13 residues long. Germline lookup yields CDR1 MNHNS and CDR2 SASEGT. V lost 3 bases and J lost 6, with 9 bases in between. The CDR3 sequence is CASSDWAGNEQFF. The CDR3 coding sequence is TGTGCCAGCAGTGATTGGGCGGGCAATGAGCAGTTCTTC.

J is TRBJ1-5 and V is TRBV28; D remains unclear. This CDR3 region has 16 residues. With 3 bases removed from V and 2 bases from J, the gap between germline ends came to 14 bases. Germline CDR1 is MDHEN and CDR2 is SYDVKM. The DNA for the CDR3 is TGTGCCAGCAGTTTCTACGGAGCCGGGGGCAATCAGCCCCAGCATTTT. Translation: CASSFYGAGGNQPQHF.

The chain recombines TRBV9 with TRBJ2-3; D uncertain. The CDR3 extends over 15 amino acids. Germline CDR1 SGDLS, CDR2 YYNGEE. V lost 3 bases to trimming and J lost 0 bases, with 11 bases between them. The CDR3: CASSAVAGSTDTQYF. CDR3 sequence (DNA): TGTGCCAGCAGCGCGGTCGCCGGTAGCACAGATACGCAGTATTTT.

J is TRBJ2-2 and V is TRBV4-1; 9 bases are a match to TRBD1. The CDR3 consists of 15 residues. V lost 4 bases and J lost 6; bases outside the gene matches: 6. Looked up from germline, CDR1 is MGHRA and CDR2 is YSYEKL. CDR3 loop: CASSRVTGGSGELFF. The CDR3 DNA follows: TGCGCCAGCAGCCGCGTAACAGGGGGCTCCGGGGAGCTGTTTTTT.

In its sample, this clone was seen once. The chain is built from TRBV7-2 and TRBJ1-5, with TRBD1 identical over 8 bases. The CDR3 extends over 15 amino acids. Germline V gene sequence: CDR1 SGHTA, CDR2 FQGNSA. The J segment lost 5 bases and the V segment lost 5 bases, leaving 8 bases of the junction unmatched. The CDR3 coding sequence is TGTGCCAGCAGCCCTCGACAGGGGCCGGATCAGCCCCAGCATTTT. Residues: CASSPRQGPDQPQHF. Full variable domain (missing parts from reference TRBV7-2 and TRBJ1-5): GAGVSQSPSNKVTEKGKDVELRCDPISGHTALYWYRQSLGQGLEFLIYFQGNSAPDKSGLPSDRFSAERTGGSVSTLTIQRTQQEDSAVYLCASSPRQGPDQPQHFGDGTRLSIL.

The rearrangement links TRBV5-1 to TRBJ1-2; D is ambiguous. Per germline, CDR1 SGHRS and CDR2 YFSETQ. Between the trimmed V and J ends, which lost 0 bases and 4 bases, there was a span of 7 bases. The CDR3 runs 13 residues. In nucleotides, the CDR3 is TGCGCCAGCAGCTTGGAGCTGCCCTATGGCTACACCTTC. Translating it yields CASSLELPYGYTF.

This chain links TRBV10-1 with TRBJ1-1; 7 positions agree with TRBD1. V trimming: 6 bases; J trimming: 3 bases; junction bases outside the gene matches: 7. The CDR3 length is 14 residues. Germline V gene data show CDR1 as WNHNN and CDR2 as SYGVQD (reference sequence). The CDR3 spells CASSLGGADTEAFF. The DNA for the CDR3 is TGCGCCAGCAGCCTAGGGGGCGCGGACACTGAAGCTTTCTTT.

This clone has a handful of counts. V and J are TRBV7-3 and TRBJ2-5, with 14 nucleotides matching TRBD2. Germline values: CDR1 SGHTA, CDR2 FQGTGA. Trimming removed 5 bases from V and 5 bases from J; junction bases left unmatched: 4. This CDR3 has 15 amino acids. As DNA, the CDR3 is TGTGCCAGCAGCCAAGGACTAGCGGGGGGTGAGACCCAGTACTTC. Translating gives CASSQGLAGGETQYF.

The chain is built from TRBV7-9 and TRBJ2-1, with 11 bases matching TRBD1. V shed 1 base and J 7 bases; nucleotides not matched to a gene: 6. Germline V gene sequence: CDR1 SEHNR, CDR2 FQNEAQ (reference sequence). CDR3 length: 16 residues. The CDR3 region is CASSLGTGGAGNEQFF. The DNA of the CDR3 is TGTGCCAGCAGCTTAGGGACAGGGGGCGCAGGGAATGAGCAGTTCTTC.